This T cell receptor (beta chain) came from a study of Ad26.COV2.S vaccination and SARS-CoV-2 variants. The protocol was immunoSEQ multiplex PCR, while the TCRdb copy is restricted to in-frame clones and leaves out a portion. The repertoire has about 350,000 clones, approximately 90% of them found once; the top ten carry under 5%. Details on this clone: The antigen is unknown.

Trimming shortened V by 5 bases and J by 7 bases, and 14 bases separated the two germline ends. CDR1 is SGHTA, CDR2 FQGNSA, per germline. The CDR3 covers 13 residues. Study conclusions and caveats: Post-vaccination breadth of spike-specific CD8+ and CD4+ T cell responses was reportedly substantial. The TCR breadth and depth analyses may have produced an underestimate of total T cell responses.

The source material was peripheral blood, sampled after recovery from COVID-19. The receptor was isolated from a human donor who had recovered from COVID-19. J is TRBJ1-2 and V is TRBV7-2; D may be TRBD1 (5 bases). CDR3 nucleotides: TGTGCCAGCAGCCCTGACACCGGGGGTGGCTACACCTTC. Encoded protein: CASSPDTGGGYTF.